Listed below are T cell receptor beta chains from one sample, sequenced in a study of T cell responses to AZD1222 COVID-19 vaccine. TCRdb's table, derived via immunoSEQ multiplex PCR, lists solely in-frame clones and lacks some. The repertoire holds tens of thousands of clones, 60% to 85% seen once, with 12% in the top ten. Material: peripheral blood, obtained on day 0 of AZD1222 vaccination. Receptors originate from an adult in good health. The CDR3 runs from the conserved cysteine through the conserved F or W. The D gene is left open where the match is weak. Size is stated for part of the rows, as once, few or many counts, or as a class when the clone is expanded.

abundance	j_gene	d_gene	v_gene	CDR3aa	CDR3nt
-	TRBJ1-6	-	TRBV28	CASSLGRVLTLESYNSPLHF	TGTGCCAGCAGTTTGGGGCGGGTCCTAACCCTCGAGTCCTATAATTCACCCCTCCACTTT
few	TRBJ2-5	-	TRBV25-1	CASSEYRGLGETQYF	TGTGCCAGCAGTGAATACAGGGGTCTAGGAGAGACCCAGTACTTC
-	TRBJ1-1	-	TRBV4-1	CASSDITNTEAFF	TGCGCCAGCAGCGATATTACGAACACTGAAGCTTTCTTT
-	TRBJ2-7	-	TRBV5-5	CASSLGQFGEQYF	TGTGCCAGCAGCCTCGGACAGTTTGGAGAGCAGTACTTC
-	TRBJ1-2	-	TRBV14	CASRQTDYGYTF	TGTGCCAGCAGACAAACAGACTATGGCTACACCTTC
-	TRBJ1-1	-	TRBV5-1	CASSLGFVNTEAFF	TGCGCCAGCAGCTTAGGCTTTGTGAACACTGAAGCTTTCTTT
-	TRBJ1-2	-	TRBV30	CAWHRARSNYGYTF	TGTGCCTGGCATCGGGCCAGGAGTAACTATGGCTACACCTTC
-	TRBJ1-4	-	TRBV28	CASRLGTSRWEKLFF	TGTGCCAGCAGACTCGGGACATCCCGATGGGAAAAACTGTTTTTT
-	TRBJ2-1	TRBD1	TRBV18	CASSPKAGQGTEQFF	TGTGCCAGCTCACCGAAGGCGGGACAGGGGACCGAGCAGTTCTTC
-	TRBJ2-7	-	TRBV30	CAWSVQLNYEQYF	TGTGCCTGGAGTGTACAACTAAACTACGAGCAGTACTTC
-	TRBJ2-3	-	TRBV9	CASSSDSGSTDTQYF	TGTGCCAGCAGCTCCGACTCAGGGAGCACAGATACGCAGTATTTT
-	TRBJ2-5	-	TRBV7-3	CASSLIGTTGTQYF	TGTGCCAGCAGCTTAATAGGGACGACGGGGACCCAGTACTTC
-	TRBJ2-3	TRBD1	TRBV18	CASSPGQTTDTQYF	TGTGCCAGCTCACCGGGACAGACCACAGATACGCAGTATTTT
-	TRBJ1-1	-	TRBV5-4	CASSLAGKRLNTEAFF	TGTGCCAGCAGCTTGGCAGGGAAGCGTTTGAACACTGAAGCTTTCTTT
once	TRBJ2-7	TRBD2	TRBV19	CASSSRLAGGRRYEQYF	TGTGCCAGTAGCTCCCGACTAGCGGGGGGGCGGCGTTACGAGCAGTACTTC
once	TRBJ2-5	-	TRBV29-1	CSVDRVPLETQYF	TGCAGCGTTGATCGAGTGCCACTGGAGACCCAGTACTTC
-	TRBJ1-1	-	TRBV12-3/TRBV12-4	CASSWYGNTEAFF	TGTGCCAGCAGTTGGTACGGGAACACTGAAGCTTTCTTT
-	TRBJ1-3	TRBD1	TRBV5-1	CASSPDRGRIGTIYF	TGCGCCAGCAGCCCGGACAGGGGAAGGATCGGCACCATATATTTT
few	TRBJ1-3	-	TRBV4-1	CASSQGNTIYF	TGCGCCAGCAGCCAGGGGAACACCATATATTTT
-	TRBJ2-7	-	TRBV9	CASSVDPGTYEQYF	TGTGCCAGCAGCGTAGATCCAGGGACGTACGAGCAGTACTTC
-	TRBJ1-6	-	TRBV10-1	CASSDQTDSPLHF	TGCGCCAGCAGTGACCAGACTGACTCACCCCTCCACTTT
few	TRBJ2-7	TRBD2	TRBV18	CASSPKAPGLANEQYF	TGTGCCAGCTCGCCAAAAGCGCCGGGACTAGCGAACGAGCAGTACTTC
-	TRBJ1-3	-	TRBV7-6	CASSFIGATGNTIYF	TGTGCCAGCAGCTTTATCGGGGCCACTGGAAACACCATATATTTT
-	TRBJ1-2	-	TRBV20-1	CSAGLGYTF	TGCAGTGCTGGACTTGGCTACACCTTC
-	TRBJ1-1	-	TRBV9	CASSSHTLGADTEAFF	TGTGCCAGCAGCTCCCATACTTTGGGGGCGGACACTGAAGCTTTCTTT
-	TRBJ2-7	TRBD2	TRBV11-2	CASSSSGLAGPENSYEQYF	TGTGCCAGCAGCTCCTCGGGACTAGCGGGGCCCGAAAACTCCTACGAGCAGTACTTC
-	TRBJ2-1	-	TRBV9	CASSPRVQGIGSYNEQFF	TGTGCCAGCAGCCCCCGGGTCCAGGGAATAGGCTCCTACAATGAGCAGTTCTTC
-	TRBJ2-1	TRBD2	TRBV5-4	CASSKPLAGVYNEQFF	TGTGCCAGCAGCAAACCACTAGCGGGGGTTTACAATGAGCAGTTCTTC
-	TRBJ2-1	TRBD1	TRBV7-2	CASSTRTGDEQFF	TGTGCCAGCAGCACAAGGACAGGGGATGAGCAGTTCTTC
-	TRBJ2-1	-	TRBV2	CASSEEETMYNEQFF	TGTGCCAGCAGTGAAGAGGAGACTATGTACAATGAGCAGTTCTTC
-	TRBJ2-2	-	TRBV5-5	CASSPTGTSANTGELFF	TGTGCCAGCAGTCCCACCGGGACAAGCGCGAACACCGGGGAGCTGTTTTTT
-	TRBJ1-2	-	TRBV19	CASSTGGINNGYTF	TGTGCCAGTAGTACGGGAGGGATTAACAATGGCTACACCTTC
-	TRBJ2-1	-	TRBV5-5	CASSLVGVGSYNEQFF	TGTGCCAGCAGCTTGGTTGGGGTGGGCTCCTACAATGAGCAGTTCTTC
-	TRBJ2-5	-	TRBV7-8	CASSLIWAQYF	TGTGCCAGCAGCTTAATCTGGGCCCAGTACTTC
-	TRBJ2-7	-	TRBV6-5	CAATRDVPYEQYF	TGTGCCGCCACACGGGACGTACCCTACGAGCAGTACTTC
-	TRBJ2-7	-	TRBV5-1	CASSLRPSSYEQYF	TGCGCCAGCAGCCTACGACCGAGCTCCTACGAGCAGTACTTC
-	TRBJ1-6	-	TRBV28	CASRRTRNSPLHF	TGTGCCAGCAGGAGAACCCGGAATTCACCCCTCCACTTT
-	TRBJ1-6	-	TRBV2	CASSQGLDSPLHF	TGTGCCAGCTCGCAGGGCCTGGATTCACCCCTCCACTTT
-	TRBJ1-6	-	TRBV2	CASILNRANSPLHF	TGTGCCAGCATTTTAAACAGGGCGAATTCACCCCTCCACTTT
-	TRBJ2-1	-	TRBV29-1	CSVLASYYNEQFF	TGCAGCGTTCTTGCTAGCTACTACAATGAGCAGTTCTTC
-	TRBJ1-6	-	TRBV5-1	CASREVQGLNSPLHF	TGCGCCAGCAGAGAGGTCCAGGGTCTCAATTCACCCCTCCACTTT
-	TRBJ1-2	-	TRBV19	CASSSRSRWAYGYTF	TGTGCCAGTAGCAGTCGATCCCGGTGGGCCTATGGCTACACCTTC
-	TRBJ1-2	-	TRBV5-1	CASSFGQGGNYGYTF	TGCGCCAGCAGCTTCGGGCAGGGCGGTAACTATGGCTACACCTTC
-	TRBJ1-6	TRBD1	TRBV27	CASRARGTGERSPLHF	TGTGCCAGCAGAGCTCGGGGCACAGGGGAGCGGTCACCCCTCCACTTT
once	TRBJ1-6	TRBD1	TRBV19	CASRKTGTDSPLHF	TGTGCCAGTAGGAAGACAGGGACGGATTCACCCCTCCACTTT
-	TRBJ2-7	TRBD2	TRBV7-3	CASSPGLAGDYEQYF	TGTGCCAGCAGCCCGGGACTAGCGGGGGATTACGAGCAGTACTTC
-	TRBJ1-1	-	TRBV27	CASSAWGVKGEAFF	TGTGCCAGCAGTGCGTGGGGTGTAAAGGGTGAAGCTTTCTTT
-	TRBJ1-1	-	TRBV2	CASSDLGKNSEAFF	TGTGCCAGCAGTGACCTGGGTAAGAACTCTGAAGCTTTCTTT
-	TRBJ1-2	-	TRBV18	CASSPRTGEYGYTF	TGTGCCAGCTCACCAAGGACGGGGGAATATGGCTACACCTTC
-	TRBJ2-5	TRBD1	TRBV3-1/TRBV3-2	CASSPSGRGMEETQYF	TGTGCCAGCAGCCCTTCGGGCAGGGGGATGGAAGAGACCCAGTACTTC
-	TRBJ2-3	-	TRBV20-1	CSDGWDTQYF	TGCAGTGATGGTTGGGATACGCAGTATTTT